Listed here is a single T cell receptor beta chain. Its antigen is not yet known. No base-level quality is on record; no much larger clone is a single base apart. For this chain, trimming is 8 bases at the V end and 5 bases at the J end, and the number of junction bases without a gene match is 9. CDR1 LNHDA and CDR2 SQIVND are derived from the germline V gene (reference sequence). The CDR3 spans 16 residues, from the cysteine through the phenylalanine. Kept here is only the CDR3 DNA, which spans 48 bases and is read in frame from base 1. The data originate from a study of cytotoxic CD8 clonotypes in ibrutinib-treated CLL (dated by TCRdb to 2020 to 2022). Study-level background: In this cohort, around 15 patients were treatment-naive and approximately ten were relapsed/refractory, while roughly 17 had unmutated IGHV. On average, each sample yielded around 230,000 productive templates and tens of thousands of productive rearrangements. Response samples were taken after a median of around 13 months on treatment, ranging from roughly 6 to 36 months. Responses were partial in some 24 patients and complete in 2; after median about 68 months follow-up, about 14 stayed in remission and 12 progressed. Every sample from remission and from progressive disease was obtained while the patients were still on ibrutinib. Longitudinal samples were obtainable from about 30% of the 86 participants in the trial. Cryopreserved peripheral blood mononuclear cells were collected at three points: before therapy, at response, and at either sustained remission or disease progression. The full study reports these points: Baseline clonality exceeded that of age-matched healthy donors and correlated strongly with circulating CD8+ T-cell counts. Lymph node repertoires were not examined, and the timing of sampling was not matched between patients in sustained remission and those whose disease progressed. Clonality rose at ibrutinib response, remained stable during sustained remission, and dropped back toward baseline at progression. Public clonotypes were rare and either contracted or stayed stable during treatment, and the rise in clonality at ibrutinib response reflected the expansion of private clonotypes.

For TCR beta library preparation, roughly 2.1 micrograms of genomic DNA were isolated from cryopreserved PBMCs. Longitudinal blood samples from CLL patients on ibrutinib monotherapy underwent high-throughput TCR beta sequencing. Patients were enrolled in a phase 2 open-label single-center ibrutinib monotherapy trial. The goal of deep resolution MiSeq sequencing was a depth between 1 in 1 million and 1 in 200,000 T cells, and coverage averaged 10x per clonotype. TCR beta libraries were generated with the immunoSEQ hsTCRB Kit. In the paper's pipeline: The data were analyzed with ImmunoSEQ Analyzer and ImmunoSEQ Data Assistant, and V, D and J gene assignments followed IMGT definitions. Clonality, which ranges from 0 to 1, was calculated as one minus the normalized Shannon entropy of productive rearrangement frequencies. Only overrepresented clonotypes making up at least 0.05% of the repertoire of each patient were included in the public clonotype analysis. Approximately 13 age-matched healthy donor repertoires from immuneACCESS served as clonality controls. TCRdb stores this immuneACCESS table with in-frame sequences only. Part of the clones is absent; in the studies checked, under half of the shortfall reflects unresolved V genes, and no reason is known for the rest. From that table come the V and J calls and clone size; the DNA was used to work out D and trimming. Present in this sample are approximately 320,000 clones, under 70% of which were seen just once. Jointly, the top ten make up around 6.5% of the sample.

The sequence was obtained from a human donor with chronic lymphocytic leukemia. The sample was PBMCs, taken after 36 months of ibrutinib treatment. The sequence joins TRBV19 to TRBJ2-3, with 14 bases in between that match TRBD2. The base sequence is TGTGCCAGTGCGATTGGACTAGCGGGAGGAGGAGATACGCAGTATTTT. The translation is CASAIGLAGGGDTQYF.